Listed below are T cell receptor beta chains from one sample, sequenced in a study of cytomegalovirus exposure and HLA in healthy donors. TCRdb's copy holds only in-frame clones and misses some; the assay was immunoSEQ multiplex PCR. This repertoire shows approximately 260,000 clones, about nine tenths found once; its top ten account for roughly 1.5%. Specimen: PBMCs. Receptors originate from a girl aged 2 to 10 in good health and CMV-seronegative. The CDR3 runs from the conserved cysteine through the conserved F or W. The D gene is left open where the match is weak. Only part of the rows carry a size: once, few, many, or a class if the clone is expanded.

>NA|NA|TRBV10-3|TRBJ2-3
CAISDGSTDTQYF
TGTGCCATCAGTGACGGGAGCACAGATACGCAGTATTTT
>NA|NA|TRBV18|TRBJ1-5
CASSPSDRRQPQHF
TGTGCCAGCTCACCGTCGGACAGACGGCAGCCCCAGCATTTT
>NA|NA|TRBV6-1|TRBJ2-7
CATERPYYEQYF
TGTGCCACCGAGCGACCGTACTACGAGCAGTACTTC
>NA|NA|TRBV4-2|TRBJ2-1
CASSQRIRGWAYNEQFF
TGTGCCAGCAGCCAGAGGATACGGGGTTGGGCCTACAATGAGCAGTTCTTC
>TRBD1|NA|TRBV7-9|TRBJ2-2
CASSSRQGPYTGELFF
TGTGCCAGCAGCTCGAGACAGGGGCCTTACACCGGGGAGCTGTTTTTT
>NA|NA|TRBV5-4|TRBJ1-1
CASSLVGRENTEAFF
TGTGCCAGCAGCTTGGTAGGCAGGGAGAACACTGAAGCTTTCTTT
>TRBD2|NA|TRBV9|TRBJ2-3
CASSVGGGGSDTQYF
TGTGCCAGCAGCGTAGGGGGGGGTGGGTCAGATACGCAGTATTTT
>NA|NA|TRBV4-1|TRBJ1-2
CASSQGTEWSTLWGYTF
TGCGCCAGCAGCCAAGGAACTGAGTGGAGTACACTCTGGGGCTACACCTTC
>NA|NA|TRBV7-2|TRBJ2-1
CASSPGGRGSYNEQFF
TGTGCCAGCAGCCCGGGTGGTAGGGGGTCTTACAATGAGCAGTTCTTC
>NA|once|TRBV11-2|TRBJ1-4
CASTKIRDTLYGKLFF
TGTGCCAGCACTAAAATTCGGGACACCCTTTATGGAAAACTGTTTTTT
>NA|NA|TRBV2|TRBJ1-1
CASIHPGGNRTEAFF
TGTGCCAGCATCCACCCCGGGGGAAATCGGACTGAAGCTTTCTTT
>NA|NA|TRBV19|TRBJ2-5
CASSHTVQETQYF
TGTGCCAGTAGTCACACCGTCCAAGAGACCCAGTACTTC
>NA|NA|TRBV7-9|TRBJ1-2
CSSSRDTPTGYGYTF
TGTTCCAGCTCTCGGGACACCCCCACGGGCTATGGCTACACCTTC
>NA|NA|TRBV5-6|TRBJ2-1
CASSLAPSSYNEQFF
TGTGCCAGCAGCTTGGCTCCCAGCTCCTACAATGAGCAGTTCTTC
>TRBD1|few|TRBV4-2|TRBJ1-1
CASSHPGQMNTEAFF
TGTGCCAGCAGCCATCCGGGACAGATGAACACTGAAGCTTTCTTT
>NA|NA|TRBV6-1|TRBJ1-5
CASSGHESNQPQHF
TGTGCCAGCAGTGGACACGAGAGCAATCAGCCCCAGCATTTT
>NA|NA|TRBV6-1|TRBJ1-3
CASLRSHSGNTIYF
TGTGCCAGCTTGAGGAGCCACTCTGGAAACACCATATATTTT
>NA|NA|TRBV29-1|TRBJ2-5
CSVARLGVQETQYF
TGCAGCGTCGCCAGATTAGGAGTCCAAGAGACCCAGTACTTC
>NA|NA|TRBV11-2|TRBJ2-2
CASSPRLVANTGELFF
TGTGCCAGCAGCCCCAGACTAGTCGCGAACACCGGGGAGCTGTTTTTT
>NA|NA|TRBV27|TRBJ2-7
CASRPSPAYEQYF
TGTGCCAGCAGGCCCTCCCCAGCCTACGAGCAGTACTTC
>TRBD1|NA|TRBV29-1|TRBJ1-2
CSVVYEGTGNGGYTF
TGCAGCGTTGTATACGAAGGGACAGGGAACGGTGGCTACACCTTC
>NA|once|TRBV5-8|TRBJ1-5
CASSLDRNQPQHF
TGTGCCAGCAGCTTGGACAGGAATCAGCCCCAGCATTTT
>NA|NA|TRBV6-1|TRBJ2-1
CASTRLVNEQFF
TGTGCCAGCACCAGACTAGTGAATGAGCAGTTCTTC
>NA|NA|TRBV5-1|TRBJ2-7
CASSLGDTRSYEQYF
TGCGCCAGCAGCTTGGGGGACACGAGATCCTACGAGCAGTACTTC
>NA|NA|TRBV6-1|TRBJ2-7
CASIRDSTFEQYF
TGTGCCAGCATCAGAGACTCCACTTTCGAGCAGTACTTC
>TRBD2|NA|TRBV4-1|TRBJ2-7
CASSQGLAGTYEQYF
TGCGCCAGCAGCCAAGGCCTAGCGGGTACTTACGAGCAGTACTTC
>TRBD1|NA|TRBV19|TRBJ1-1
CASSSDRLNTEAFF
TGTGCCAGTAGTTCGGACAGGCTGAACACTGAAGCTTTCTTT
>TRBD2|NA|TRBV19|TRBJ2-3
CASSTTSGSSDTQYF
TGTGCCAGTAGCACTACTAGCGGGAGTTCAGATACGCAGTATTTT
>NA|NA|TRBV25-1|TRBJ1-6
CASSEDRDNSPLHF
TGTGCCAGCAGTGAGGACAGAGATAATTCACCCCTCCACTTT
>NA|once|TRBV10-3|TRBJ2-3
CAISEAGMETDTQYF
TGTGCCATCAGTGAAGCCGGGATGGAGACAGATACGCAGTATTTT
>TRBD1|NA|TRBV28|TRBJ1-5
CASSSGLTGDNQPQHF
TGTGCCAGCAGCTCTGGTCTGACAGGGGACAATCAGCCCCAGCATTTT
>NA|NA|TRBV7-8|TRBJ1-6
CASSPRGANSPLHF
TGTGCCAGCAGCCCCAGGGGAGCGAATTCACCCCTCCACTTT
>NA|NA|TRBV2|TRBJ1-1
CASSAPSQKAGGTEAFF
TGTGCCAGCAGCGCGCCATCACAAAAGGCTGGAGGGACTGAAGCTTTCTTT
>NA|NA|TRBV10-3|TRBJ1-1
CAISESGRQGTEAFF
TGTGCCATCAGTGAGTCCGGACGGCAGGGCACTGAAGCTTTCTTT
>NA|NA|TRBV6-6|TRBJ1-6
CASSYREGRDSPLHF
TGTGCCAGCAGTTATCGTGAAGGGCGGGATTCACCCCTCCACTTT
>NA|NA|TRBV2|TRBJ1-4
CASNGNEKLFF
TGTGCCAGCAACGGTAATGAAAAACTGTTTTTT
>TRBD1|NA|TRBV15|TRBJ1-5
CATSGDSGQRNQPQHF
TGTGCCACCAGCGGCGATTCGGGACAGCGCAATCAGCCCCAGCATTTT
>NA|NA|TRBV2|TRBJ1-1
CASSGRTEAFF
TGTGCCAGCAGTGGGAGGACTGAAGCTTTCTTT
>NA|NA|TRBV19|TRBJ2-7
CASSSGVSYEQYF
TGTGCCAGTAGTTCAGGGGTCTCCTACGAGCAGTACTTC
>NA|NA|TRBV6-6|TRBJ1-4
CASSFFGQNNEKLFF
TGTGCCAGCAGTTTTTTCGGACAGAACAATGAAAAACTGTTTTTT
>NA|NA|TRBV2|TRBJ1-1
CASLGGTEAFF
TGTGCCAGCCTGGGGGGAACTGAAGCTTTCTTT
>NA|NA|TRBV11-2|TRBJ2-5
CASSLGAGQETQYF
TGTGCCAGCAGCTTAGGGGCGGGACAAGAGACCCAGTACTTC
>NA|NA|TRBV19|TRBJ1-2
CATWTSLYGYTF
TGTGCCACCTGGACAAGCCTCTATGGCTACACCTTC
>NA|once|TRBV4-2|TRBJ2-3
CASSQDVSTDTQYF
TGTGCCAGCAGCCAAGACGTCAGCACAGATACGCAGTATTTT
>NA|NA|TRBV11-2|TRBJ1-6
CASSLDAGANSPLHF
TGTGCCAGCAGCTTAGATGCAGGGGCGAATTCACCCCTCCACTTT
>TRBD1|once|TRBV28|TRBJ1-5
CASSSPQGLGNQPQHF
TGTGCCAGCAGTTCCCCACAGGGGTTGGGCAATCAGCCCCAGCATTTT
>NA|NA|TRBV7-9|TRBJ1-1
CASSLSGVRFTEAFF
TGTGCCAGCAGCTTATCAGGGGTTAGATTTACTGAAGCTTTCTTT
>TRBD2|NA|TRBV5-4|TRBJ2-3
CASSFGLAREVDTQYF
TGTGCCAGCAGCTTTGGACTAGCGAGGGAGGTAGATACGCAGTATTTT
>NA|NA|TRBV10-2|TRBJ1-5
CASSMTEYSNQPQHF
TGCGCCAGCAGCATGACAGAGTATAGCAATCAGCCCCAGCATTTT
>TRBD1|NA|TRBV6-4|TRBJ1-1
CASSAQWTGGYTEAFF
TGTGCCAGCAGTGCGCAATGGACAGGGGGGTACACTGAAGCTTTCTTT
>TRBD1|NA|TRBV5-4|TRBJ2-7
CASSSVPGQGAYEQYF
TGTGCCAGCAGCTCAGTACCGGGACAGGGGGCCTACGAGCAGTACTTC
>NA|NA|TRBV9|TRBJ2-5
CASSASWGRETQYF
TGTGCCAGCAGCGCGTCTTGGGGGCGGGAGACCCAGTACTTC
>NA|NA|TRBV11-2|TRBJ2-7
CASSMTTSSYEQYF
TGTGCCAGCAGCATGACGACTAGCTCCTACGAGCAGTACTTC
>TRBD1|NA|TRBV6-5|TRBJ1-2
CASSLSGTGGGYTF
TGTGCCAGCAGTCTTTCCGGGACAGGGGGAGGCTACACCTTC
>TRBD2|NA|TRBV5-1|TRBJ2-7
CASSLLAVDEEQYF
TGCGCCAGCAGCCTACTAGCGGTGGATGAAGAGCAGTACTTC